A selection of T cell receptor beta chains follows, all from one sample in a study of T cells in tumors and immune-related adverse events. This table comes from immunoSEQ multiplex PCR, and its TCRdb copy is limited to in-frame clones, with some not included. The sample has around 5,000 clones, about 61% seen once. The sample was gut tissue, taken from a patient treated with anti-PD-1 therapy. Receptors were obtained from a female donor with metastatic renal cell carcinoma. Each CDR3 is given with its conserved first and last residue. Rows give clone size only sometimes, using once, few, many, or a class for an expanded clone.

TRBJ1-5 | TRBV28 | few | CASRRDAHRHF
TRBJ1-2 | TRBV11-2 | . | CASSPSEGDLNYGYTF
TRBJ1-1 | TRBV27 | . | CASSSNRVANTEAFF
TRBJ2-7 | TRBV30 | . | CAWDGSGSREQYF
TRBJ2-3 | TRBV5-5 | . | CASSLGPVGTSGSYTQYF
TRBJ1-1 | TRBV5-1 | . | CASSTGTGLNEAFF
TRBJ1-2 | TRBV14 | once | CASSKIGQETYGYTF
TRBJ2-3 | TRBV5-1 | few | CASSHGRRLEVNTQYF
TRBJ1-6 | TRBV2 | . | CASSGDSNSPLHF
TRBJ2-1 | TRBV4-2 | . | CASSQDVRAGQGRNEQFF
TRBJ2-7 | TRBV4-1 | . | CASSQDLLRGNEQYF
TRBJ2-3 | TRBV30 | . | CAWNGDVGTDTQYF
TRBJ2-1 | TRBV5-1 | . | CASSLFTGGGNEQFF
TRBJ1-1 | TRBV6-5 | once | CASRANRGDTEAFF
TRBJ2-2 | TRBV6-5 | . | CASSSLSGITGELFF
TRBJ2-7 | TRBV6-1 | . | CASSEGSGRAEQYF
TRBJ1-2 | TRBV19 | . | CASLGQGAYGYTF
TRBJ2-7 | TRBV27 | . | CASRGQNTYEQYF
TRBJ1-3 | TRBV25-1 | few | CASSVNSGNTIYF
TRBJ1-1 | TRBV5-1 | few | CASSQRWDRGSSEAFF
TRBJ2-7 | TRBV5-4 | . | CASSQGNGLAGAEQYF
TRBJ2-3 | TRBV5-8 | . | CASSLGTGTDTQYF
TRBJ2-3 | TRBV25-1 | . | CASSESSDTQYF
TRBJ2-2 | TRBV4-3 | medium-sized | CASSQEFSSYTGELFF
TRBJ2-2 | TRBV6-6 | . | CASSPRHLRSTGELFF
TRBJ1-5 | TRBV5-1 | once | CASSLAGQNQPQHF
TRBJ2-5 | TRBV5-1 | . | CASSVDSSWETQYF
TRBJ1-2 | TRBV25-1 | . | CASSDRGPLGYTF
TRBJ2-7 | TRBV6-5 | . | CASTRDEQYF
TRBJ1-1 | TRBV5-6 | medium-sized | CASSFNIVGGAAFF
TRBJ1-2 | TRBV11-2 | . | CASSLGAGNRNYGYTF
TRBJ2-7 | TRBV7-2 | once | CASSLVTSSYEQYF
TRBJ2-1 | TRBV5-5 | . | CASSLGPADEQFF
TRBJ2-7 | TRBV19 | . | CASSMADRGYEQYF
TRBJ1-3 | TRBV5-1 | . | CASSFEGRGSGNTIYF
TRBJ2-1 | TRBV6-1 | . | CASKGFYNEQFF
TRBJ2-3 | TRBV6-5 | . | CASSLQSSSTDTQYF
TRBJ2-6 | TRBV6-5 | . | CASKPHAGANVLTF
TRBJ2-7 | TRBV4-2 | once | CASSPGLAGSYEQYF